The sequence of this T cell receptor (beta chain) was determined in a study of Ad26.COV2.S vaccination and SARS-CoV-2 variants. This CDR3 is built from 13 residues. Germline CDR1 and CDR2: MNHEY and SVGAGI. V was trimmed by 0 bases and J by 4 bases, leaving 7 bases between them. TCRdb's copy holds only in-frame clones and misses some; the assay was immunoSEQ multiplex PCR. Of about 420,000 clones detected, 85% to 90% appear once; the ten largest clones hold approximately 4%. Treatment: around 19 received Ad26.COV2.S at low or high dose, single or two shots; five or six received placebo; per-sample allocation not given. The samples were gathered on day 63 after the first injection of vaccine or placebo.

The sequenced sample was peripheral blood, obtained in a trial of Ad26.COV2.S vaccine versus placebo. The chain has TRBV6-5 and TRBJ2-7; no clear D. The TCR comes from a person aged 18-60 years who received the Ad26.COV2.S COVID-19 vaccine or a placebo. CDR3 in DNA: TGTGCCAGCAGTTACTCGTCTGCTTACGAGCAGTACTTC. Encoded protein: CASSYSSAYEQYF.